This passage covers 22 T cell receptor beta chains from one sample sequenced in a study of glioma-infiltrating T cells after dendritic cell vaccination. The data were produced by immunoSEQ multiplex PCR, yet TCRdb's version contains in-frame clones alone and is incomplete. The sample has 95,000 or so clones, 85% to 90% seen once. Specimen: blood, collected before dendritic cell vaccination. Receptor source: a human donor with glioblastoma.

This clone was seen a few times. DNA of the CDR3: TGCAGTGCTCCGTCGGGCTACGAGCAGTACTTC. It encodes CSAPSGYEQYF. The chain combines TRBV20-1 with TRBJ2-7, with no clear D. V was clipped by 5 bases and J by 3 bases, with 8 bases between them. The CDR3 is 11 residues long. Germline lookup yields CDR1 DFQATT and CDR2 SNEGSKA (reference sequence).

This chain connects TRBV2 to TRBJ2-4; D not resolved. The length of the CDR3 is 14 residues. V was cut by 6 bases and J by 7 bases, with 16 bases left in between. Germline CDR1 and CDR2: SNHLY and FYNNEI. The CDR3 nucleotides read TGTGCCAGCAGCGACGACTCCTATAGGAACATTCAGTACTTC. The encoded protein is CASSDDSYRNIQYF.

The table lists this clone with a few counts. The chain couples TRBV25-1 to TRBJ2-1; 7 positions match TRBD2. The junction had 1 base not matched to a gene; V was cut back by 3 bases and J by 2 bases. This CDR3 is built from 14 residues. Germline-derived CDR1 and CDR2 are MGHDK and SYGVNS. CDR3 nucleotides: TGTGCCAGCAGTGAGGCGGGAGCCTACAATGAGCAGTTCTTC. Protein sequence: CASSEAGAYNEQFF.

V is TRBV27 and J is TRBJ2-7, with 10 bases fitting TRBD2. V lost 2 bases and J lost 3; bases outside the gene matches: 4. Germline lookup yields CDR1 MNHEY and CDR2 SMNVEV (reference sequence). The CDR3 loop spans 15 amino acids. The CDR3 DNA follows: TGTGCCAGCAGTTTAACTAGCGGGAATCTCTACGAGCAGTACTTC. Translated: CASSLTSGNLYEQYF.

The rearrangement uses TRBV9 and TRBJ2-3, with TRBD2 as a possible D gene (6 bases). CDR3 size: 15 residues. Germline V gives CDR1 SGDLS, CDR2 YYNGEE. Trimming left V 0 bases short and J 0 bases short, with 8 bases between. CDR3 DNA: TGTGCCAGCAGCGTAGTAGGGACTAGCACAGATACGCAGTATTTT. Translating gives CASSVVGTSTDTQYF.

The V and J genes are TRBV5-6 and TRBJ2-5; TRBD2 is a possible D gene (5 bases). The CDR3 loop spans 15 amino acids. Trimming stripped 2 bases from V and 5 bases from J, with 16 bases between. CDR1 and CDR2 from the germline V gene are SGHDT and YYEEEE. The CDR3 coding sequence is TGTGCCAGCAGCTTCGGGTGGGCGGGTACTGAGACCCAGTACTTC. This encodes CASSFGWAGTETQYF.

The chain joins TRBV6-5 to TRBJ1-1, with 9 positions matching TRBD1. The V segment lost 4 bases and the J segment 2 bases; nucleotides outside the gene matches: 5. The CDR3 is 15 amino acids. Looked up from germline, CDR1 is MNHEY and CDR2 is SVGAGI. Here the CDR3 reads CASSSNTGGNTEAFF. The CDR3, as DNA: TGTGCCAGCAGTTCAAACACAGGGGGCAACACTGAAGCTTTCTTT.

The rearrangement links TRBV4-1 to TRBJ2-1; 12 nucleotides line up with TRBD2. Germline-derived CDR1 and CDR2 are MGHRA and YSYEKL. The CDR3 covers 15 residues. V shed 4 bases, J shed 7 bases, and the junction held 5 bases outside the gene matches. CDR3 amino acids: CASSRATSGRNEQFF. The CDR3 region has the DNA TGCGCCAGCAGCCGGGCTACTAGCGGGAGGAATGAGCAGTTCTTC.

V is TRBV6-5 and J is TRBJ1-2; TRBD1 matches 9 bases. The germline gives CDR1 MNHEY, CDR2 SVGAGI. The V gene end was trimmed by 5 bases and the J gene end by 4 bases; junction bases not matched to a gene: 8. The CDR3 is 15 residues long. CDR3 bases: TGTGCCAGCAGTAGCCACGGACAGGGGCGCTATGGCTACACCTTC. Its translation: CASSSHGQGRYGYTF.

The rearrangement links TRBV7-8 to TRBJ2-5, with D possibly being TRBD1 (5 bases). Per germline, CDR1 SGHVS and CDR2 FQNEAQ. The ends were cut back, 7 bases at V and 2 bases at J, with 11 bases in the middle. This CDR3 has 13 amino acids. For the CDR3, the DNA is TGTGCCAGCACAGACAGCTGGCAAGAGACCCAGTACTTC. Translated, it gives CASTDSWQETQYF.

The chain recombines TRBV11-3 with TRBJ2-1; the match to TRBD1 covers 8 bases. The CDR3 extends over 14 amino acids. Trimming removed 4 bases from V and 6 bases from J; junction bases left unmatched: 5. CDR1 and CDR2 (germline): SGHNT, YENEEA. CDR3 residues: CASSWGGQGNEQFF. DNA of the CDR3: TGTGCCAGCAGCTGGGGAGGACAGGGCAATGAGCAGTTCTTC.

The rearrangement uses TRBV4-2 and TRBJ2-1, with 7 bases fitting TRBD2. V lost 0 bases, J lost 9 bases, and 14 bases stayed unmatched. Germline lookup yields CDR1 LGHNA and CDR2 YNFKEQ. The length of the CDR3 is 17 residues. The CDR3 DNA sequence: TGTGCCAGCAGCCAAGATAAGGCTAGCGGATGGGAGCGTGAGCAGTTCTTC. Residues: CASSQDKASGWEREQFF.

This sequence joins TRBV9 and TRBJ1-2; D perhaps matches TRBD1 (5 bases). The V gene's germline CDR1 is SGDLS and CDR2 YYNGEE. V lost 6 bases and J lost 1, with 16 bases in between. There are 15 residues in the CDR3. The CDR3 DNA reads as TGTGCCAGCAACCCTTTGGGGGGGAATAACTATGGCTACACCTTC. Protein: CASNPLGGNNYGYTF.

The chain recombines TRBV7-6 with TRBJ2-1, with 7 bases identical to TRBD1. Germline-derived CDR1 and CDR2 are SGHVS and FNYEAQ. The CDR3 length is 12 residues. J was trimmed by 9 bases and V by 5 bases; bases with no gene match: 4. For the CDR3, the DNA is TGTGCCAGCAGCCCCCAGGGGGTTGAGCAGTTCTTC. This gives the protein CASSPQGVEQFF.

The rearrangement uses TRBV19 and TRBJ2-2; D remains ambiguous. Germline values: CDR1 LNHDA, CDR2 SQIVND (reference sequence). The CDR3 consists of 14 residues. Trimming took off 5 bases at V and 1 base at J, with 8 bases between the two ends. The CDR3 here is CASSRAGNTGELFF. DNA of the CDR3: TGTGCCAGTAGTCGCGCTGGGAACACCGGGGAGCTGTTTTTT.

CDR3 sequence (DNA): TGTGCCAGCAGCCCCGGGACAGGGGGCTTTGGCTACACCTTC. It yields the protein CASSPGTGGFGYTF. The chain carries TRBV7-2 and TRBJ1-2; 12 bases line up with TRBD1. In germline, CDR1 is SGHTA, CDR2 FQGNSA. With V trimmed by 5 bases and J by 7 bases, 5 bases remained unmatched. This CDR3 has 14 amino acids.

The CDR3 here is CASSQGAYEQYF. As DNA, the CDR3 is TGTGCCAGCTCACAGGGGGCGTACGAGCAGTACTTC. The chain has TRBV18 and TRBJ2-5; 7 bases map to TRBD1. Gene TRBJ2-7 matches the end of the DNA better, so the J call may be wrong. The length of the CDR3 is 12 residues. The V gene's germline CDR1 is KGHSH and CDR2 LQKENI.

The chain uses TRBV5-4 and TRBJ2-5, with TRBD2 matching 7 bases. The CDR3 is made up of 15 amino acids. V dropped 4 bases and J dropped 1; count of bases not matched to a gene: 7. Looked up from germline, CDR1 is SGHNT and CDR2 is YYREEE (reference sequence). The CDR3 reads CASSLMREGQETQYF. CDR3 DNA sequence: TGTGCCAGCAGCCTTATGAGGGAGGGCCAAGAGACCCAGTACTTC.

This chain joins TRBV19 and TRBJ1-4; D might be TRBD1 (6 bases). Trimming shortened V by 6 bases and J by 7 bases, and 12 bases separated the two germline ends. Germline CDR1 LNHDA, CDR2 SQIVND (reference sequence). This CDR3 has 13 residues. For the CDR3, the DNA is TGTGCCAGTAGGCCAGGGGCAACTGAAAAACTGTTTTTT. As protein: CASRPGATEKLFF.

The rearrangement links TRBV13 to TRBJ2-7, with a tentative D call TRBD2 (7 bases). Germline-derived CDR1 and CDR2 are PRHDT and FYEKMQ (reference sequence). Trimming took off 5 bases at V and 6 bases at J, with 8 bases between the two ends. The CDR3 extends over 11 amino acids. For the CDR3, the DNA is TGTGCCAGCAGCCGGGGGGCCGAGCAGTACTTC. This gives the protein CASSRGAEQYF.

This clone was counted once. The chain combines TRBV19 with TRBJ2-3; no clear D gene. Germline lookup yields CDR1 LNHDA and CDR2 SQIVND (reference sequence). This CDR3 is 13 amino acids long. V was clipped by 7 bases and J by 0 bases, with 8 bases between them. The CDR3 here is CASKYSSTDTQYF. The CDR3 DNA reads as TGTGCCAGTAAGTACAGCAGCACAGATACGCAGTATTTT.

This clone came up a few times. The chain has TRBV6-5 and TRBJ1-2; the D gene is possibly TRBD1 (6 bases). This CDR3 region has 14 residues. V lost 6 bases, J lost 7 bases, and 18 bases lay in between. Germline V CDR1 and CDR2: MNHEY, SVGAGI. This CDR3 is CASRLGGQTRGYTF. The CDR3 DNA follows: TGTGCCAGCAGACTAGGCGGACAGACTCGTGGCTACACCTTC.